This TCR beta chain was sequenced during a study of blood T cell repertoires in COVID-19. Overall study: PBMCs, B-cell-depleted T cells, or T cells were the source of the cDNA or gDNA that made up the material.

This clone was seen just once. In the study's own analysis: Amplified reference gene primers provided the basis for estimating nucleated cell counts. Measured with immunoSEQ multiplex PCR; TCRdb has only the in-frame clones, and not every one. The V and J calls and clone size come from that table; D and trimming were worked out from the DNA. The sample yields 20,000 to 30,000 clones, about 91% seen once. This receptor was obtained from an older man with acute or convalescent COVID-19. Sequencing input: peripheral blood.

This CDR3 reads CASLLTSAYTDTQYF. The CDR3 coding sequence is TGTGCCAGCTTGCTGACTAGCGCCTACACAGATACGCAGTATTTT. The V and J genes are TRBV6-5 and TRBJ2-3; 8 bases map to TRBD2. V was pared by 8 bases and J by 2 bases, with 9 bases of the junction left unmatched. This CDR3 comprises 15 residues. The germline CDR1 and CDR2 sequences are MNHEY and SVGAGI.